Listed here is a single TCR beta chain. This record comes from a study of cytomegalovirus exposure and HLA in healthy donors. CDR1 and CDR2 from the germline V gene are LGHNA and YNFKEQ. The J segment lost 8 bases and the V segment lost 6 bases, leaving 11 bases of the junction unmatched. The CDR3 contains 15 residues. The PCR had 60 Vbeta and 13 Jbeta primers. Here immunoSEQ multiplex PCR was the method, and the copy in TCRdb shows in-frame clones only, minus some. The repertoire consists of over 150,000 clones, with roughly 76% occurring once and the leading ten covering under 1.5%. The TCR sequence derives from a man in his 60s in good health and CMV-seronegative. The rearrangement uses TRBV4-2 and TRBJ2-1, with 9 positions matching TRBD2. Specimen: PBMCs. CDR3 in DNA: TGTGCCAGCAGAGGGGGGGCGGGGGGGCCCGATGAGCAGTTCTTC. Residues: CASRGGAGGPDEQFF.